These T cell receptor beta chains were read from a single sample in a study of T cell responses to AZD1222 COVID-19 vaccine. TCRdb's table, derived via immunoSEQ multiplex PCR, lists solely in-frame clones and lacks some. The table has 95,000 to 150,000 clones, 92% seen once. The material was peripheral blood, obtained on day 0 of AZD1222 vaccination. The receptors originated from an adult in good health. CDR3s include the opening cysteine and the closing phenylalanine or tryptophan. D genes are given only for firm matches. Rows may omit the clone size; those that give it use once, few, many or a size class.

j_call | v_call | clone_size | d_call | cdr3_aa | cdr3_nt
TRBJ1-1 | TRBV12-3/TRBV12-4 | few | - | CASSFAGGEAFF | TGTGCCAGCAGTTTTGCGGGGGGTGAAGCTTTCTTT
TRBJ1-2 | TRBV9 | - | - | CASSGPWGYTF | TGTGCCAGCAGCGGACCATGGGGCTACACCTTC
TRBJ2-3 | TRBV11-2 | - | TRBD2 | CASSLISGTTDTQYF | TGTGCCAGCAGCTTGATTAGCGGGACTACAGATACGCAGTATTTT
TRBJ1-5 | TRBV7-9 | - | TRBD1 | CASSSGTGGIDQPQHF | TGTGCCAGCAGCTCCGGGACAGGGGGGATTGATCAGCCCCAGCATTTT
TRBJ1-2 | TRBV7-2 | - | - | CASSSMGQGLGYTF | TGTGCCAGCAGCTCCATGGGGCAGGGCCTTGGCTACACCTTC
TRBJ2-5 | TRBV24-1 | once | - | CATNSDGEETQYF | TGTGCCACCAACTCCGATGGGGAAGAGACCCAGTACTTC
TRBJ1-2 | TRBV7-9 | - | - | CASSLVGIAGGYTF | TGTGCCAGCAGTTTAGTAGGGATAGCGGGTGGCTACACCTTC
TRBJ2-5 | TRBV10-3 | - | TRBD1 | CAISESTGSETQYF | TGTGCCATCAGTGAGTCGACAGGGTCAGAGACCCAGTACTTC
TRBJ2-5 | TRBV3-1/TRBV3-2 | - | - | CASSQVADSWKETQYF | TGTGCCAGCAGCCAAGTGGCAGACAGCTGGAAGGAGACCCAGTACTTC
TRBJ1-1 | TRBV7-9 | - | - | CASSLAPGSGTEAFF | TGTGCCAGCAGCTTAGCACCAGGGAGTGGAACTGAAGCTTTCTTT
TRBJ1-4 | TRBV7-2 | - | - | CASSLGRGGEKLFF | TGTGCCAGCAGCTTAGGCAGGGGAGGCGAAAAACTGTTTTTT
TRBJ1-3 | TRBV5-1 | few | - | CASSLMGGGNTIYF | TGCGCCAGCAGCTTGATGGGTGGAGGAAACACCATATATTTT
TRBJ2-5 | TRBV5-1 | - | - | CASSEAQNRGRETQYF | TGCGCCAGCAGCGAAGCCCAAAACAGAGGCAGGGAGACCCAGTACTTC
TRBJ2-3 | TRBV7-9 | - | - | CASSFRTGVGGDTQYF | TGTGCCAGCAGCTTCCGGACTGGAGTTGGTGGAGATACGCAGTATTTT
TRBJ2-1 | TRBV10-3 | - | - | CAISELSGENEQFF | TGTGCCATCAGTGAACTTAGCGGTGAGAATGAGCAGTTCTTC
TRBJ2-7 | TRBV6-6 | few | - | CASSYGASNEQYF | TGTGCCAGCAGTTACGGCGCATCGAACGAGCAGTACTTC
TRBJ1-1 | TRBV18 | - | - | CASSPAENTEAFF | TGTGCCAGCTCACCAGCAGAGAACACTGAAGCTTTCTTT